The rows below give T cell receptor beta chains drawn from one sample of a study of tissue-resident memory T cells in lung cancer. TCRdb re-called the reads through MiXCR, storing one row per CDR3 protein. The data hold about 280 distinct CDR3 sequences, with approximately 23% observed a single time. The sequenced sample was CD103- CD8+ T cells from lung tumor tissue. Receptors originate from a human donor with treatment-naive lung cancer (subtype not recorded). The CDR3 runs from the conserved cysteine through the conserved F or W. A D gene is named only where the DNA matches it firmly. Clone size is shown for a subset of rows, as once, few, many or a class of expanded clone.

J gene,clone size,D gene,V gene,CDR3 protein,CDR3 DNA
TRBJ1-1,medium-sized,-,TRBV3-1,CASSPGKGTEAFF,TGTGCCAGCAGCCCAGGGAAGGGAACTGAAGCTTTCTTT
TRBJ2-6,-,-,TRBV12-3/TRBV12-4,CASRSLGVSGANVLTF,TGTGCCAGCCGATCACTCGGCGTCTCTGGGGCCAACGTCCTGACTTTC
TRBJ1-2,hyperexpanded,TRBD1,TRBV12-3/TRBV12-4,CASSQGGALGYTF,TGTGCCAGCAGTCAAGGGGGCGCCCTAGGCTACACCTTC
TRBJ2-5,few,-,TRBV14,CASRRQGTETQYF,TGTGCCAGCAGACGGCAGGGTACAGAGACCCAGTACTTC
TRBJ1-2,-,-,TRBV12-3/TRBV12-4,CASSFWGGYTF,TGTGCCAGCAGTTTTTGGGGAGGCTACACCTTC
TRBJ2-1,hyperexpanded,-,TRBV7-8,CASSLSEGNEQFF,TGTGCCAGCAGCTTATCGGAGGGTAATGAGCAGTTCTTC
TRBJ1-3,few,-,TRBV18,CASSPWGLYRISGNTIYF,TGTGCCAGCTCACCTTGGGGGCTTTATCGGATCTCTGGAAACACCATATATTTT
TRBJ1-5,once,-,TRBV24-1,CATIRTGGAGNQPQHF,TGTGCCACCATTCGGACCGGGGGTGCTGGCAATCAGCCCCAGCATTTT
TRBJ2-7,medium-sized,TRBD2,TRBV15,CATSAGLGGGGLAYEQYF,TGTGCCACCAGTGCCGGCCTAGGTGGCGGGGGGCTTGCCTACGAGCAGTACTTC
TRBJ2-4,hyperexpanded,-,TRBV7-9,CASTNLEGTGRLAKNIQYF,TGTGCCAGCACCAACCTGGAGGGGACGGGGAGACTAGCCAAAAACATTCAGTACTTC
TRBJ2-1,large,TRBD1,TRBV29-1,CSVSGTGVYNEQFF,TGCAGCGTTTCCGGGACAGGGGTATACAATGAGCAGTTCTTC
TRBJ2-3,-,-,TRBV10-1,CASSENPGVADTQYF,TGCGCCAGCAGTGAGAATCCGGGAGTGGCAGATACGCAGTATTTT
TRBJ1-2,-,-,TRBV28,CASNTLERQDYGYTF,TGTGCCAGCAATACCCTTGAGAGGCAAGACTATGGCTACACCTTC
TRBJ2-5,-,-,TRBV11-2,CASSPWERRGETQYF,TGTGCCAGCAGCCCCTGGGAGCGGAGGGGGGAGACCCAGTACTTC
TRBJ2-1,large,TRBD1,TRBV14,CASSLQWTGVQEQFF,TGTGCCAGCAGCCTTCAATGGACAGGGGTGCAGGAGCAGTTCTTC
TRBJ2-1,-,-,TRBV5-1,CTSKTGNEQFF,TGCACCAGTAAGACAGGCAATGAGCAGTTCTTC
TRBJ1-1,-,-,TRBV27,CASSLSRSQSSKAFF,TGTGCCAGCAGTTTATCAAGGAGCCAGTCCTCTAAAGCTTTCTTT
TRBJ2-1,-,-,TRBV12-3/TRBV12-4,CASSLAGGSYNEQFF,TGTGCCAGCAGTTTAGCAGGAGGCTCCTACAATGAGCAGTTCTTC
TRBJ2-1,large,-,TRBV5-4,CASSPHERLGNEQFF,TGTGCCAGCAGCCCCCATGAGCGGTTAGGGAATGAGCAGTTCTTC
TRBJ2-7,medium-sized,-,TRBV7-6,CASSLEPDGAPEQYF,TGTGCCAGCAGCTTAGAGCCGGACGGAGCCCCGGAGCAGTACTTC
TRBJ2-5,-,-,TRBV5-1,CASSLAERAGEETQYF,TGCGCCAGCAGCTTGGCCGAGAGGGCAGGGGAAGAGACCCAGTACTTC
TRBJ1-6,medium-sized,-,TRBV27,CASSPRGTENSPLHF,TGTGCCAGCAGCCCTAGAGGGACGGAGAATTCACCCCTCCACTTT
TRBJ2-4,hyperexpanded,-,TRBV10-3,CAISESGPGNIQYF,TGTGCCATCAGTGAGTCAGGGCCAGGGAACATTCAGTACTTC
TRBJ1-3,medium-sized,-,TRBV4-1,CASSPSGTASSGNTIYF,TGCGCCAGCAGCCCCTCCGGGACGGCTAGCTCTGGAAACACCATATATTTT
TRBJ1-4,medium-sized,-,TRBV7-9,CASSPSGFSTNEKLFF,TGTGCCAGCAGCCCAAGTGGATTTTCAACTAATGAAAAACTGTTTTTT
TRBJ1-5,few,-,TRBV4-1,CASSPQWTQHF,TGCGCCAGCAGCCCCCAATGGACCCAGCATTTT
TRBJ2-1,large,TRBD2,TRBV3-1,CASSPLGAGVGEQFF,TGTGCCAGCAGCCCCCTGGGCGCGGGAGTAGGTGAGCAGTTCTTC
TRBJ1-1,-,-,TRBV5-1,CASSLDLAGLEAFF,TGCGCCAGCAGCTTGGACTTGGCAGGCCTTGAAGCTTTCTTT
TRBJ2-1,large,-,TRBV12-3/TRBV12-4,CASSPPRGEQFF,TGTGCCAGCAGTCCACCTAGGGGTGAGCAGTTCTTC
TRBJ2-1,-,-,TRBV4-1,CASSRRVEQFF,TGCGCCAGCAGCCGAAGGGTCGAGCAGTTCTTC
TRBJ2-7,large,-,TRBV9,CASSVGVAVVDEQYF,TGTGCCAGCAGCGTAGGGGTAGCCGTGGTGGACGAGCAGTACTTC
TRBJ1-1,-,-,TRBV7-6,CASSLEEGSTEAFF,TGTGCCAGCAGCTTAGAGGAGGGGAGCACTGAAGCTTTCTTT
TRBJ2-5,-,TRBD1,TRBV3-1,CASSQDMTGGETQYF,TGTGCCAGCAGCCAAGATATGACAGGGGGCGAGACCCAGTACTTC
TRBJ1-5,few,TRBD1,TRBV27,CASSSSTGIQPQHF,TGTGCCAGCAGTTCCTCGACAGGGATTCAGCCCCAGCATTTT
TRBJ1-1,few,-,TRBV19,CASSSGGYTEAFF,TGTGCCAGTAGTTCTGGGGGTTATACTGAAGCTTTCTTT
TRBJ1-5,-,-,TRBV12-3/TRBV12-4,CASSLDSAAQPQHF,TGTGCCAGCAGTTTAGACAGTGCGGCTCAGCCCCAGCATTTT
TRBJ2-7,large,-,TRBV11-2,CASSLWGFGGTYEQYF,TGTGCCAGCAGCTTGTGGGGATTTGGGGGGACCTACGAGCAGTACTTC
TRBJ1-6,few,-,TRBV9,CASSVGRPYNSPLHF,TGTGCCAGCAGCGTAGGGAGGCCCTATAATTCACCCCTCCACTTT
TRBJ2-1,hyperexpanded,-,TRBV3-1,CASSQESGGPYNEQFF,TGTGCCAGCAGCCAAGAGAGCGGCGGCCCTTACAATGAGCAGTTCTTC
TRBJ2-1,-,-,TRBV25-1,CASANTGYRHEQFF,TGTGCCAGCGCCAACACAGGGTATAGACATGAGCAGTTCTTC
TRBJ2-5,-,TRBD2,TRBV7-9,CDSSRRLAEETQYF,TGTGACAGCAGCAGAAGACTAGCGGAAGAGACCCAGTACTTC
TRBJ2-1,-,TRBD2,TRBV19,CASSITSGAYNEQLF,TGTGCCAGTAGTATCACTAGCGGAGCCTACAATGAGCAGCTCTTC
TRBJ1-1,few,TRBD1,TRBV6-1,CASSDRPGQGNTEAFF,TGTGCCAGCAGTGATAGGCCGGGACAGGGGAACACTGAAGCTTTCTTT
TRBJ2-7,-,-,TRBV5-4,CASSLSGSVIEQYF,TGTGCCAGCAGCTTGTCCGGGAGTGTCATCGAGCAGTACTTC
TRBJ1-2,large,TRBD1,TRBV20-1,CSARDQDRLNYGYTF,TGCAGTGCTAGAGACCAGGACAGGTTAAACTATGGCTACACCTTC
TRBJ1-1,large,-,TRBV7-2,CASSLDSPLNTEAFF,TGTGCCAGCAGCTTAGATTCCCCGTTGAACACTGAAGCTTTCTTT
TRBJ1-1,few,TRBD1,TRBV7-2,CASSVTGGTEAFF,TGTGCCAGCAGCGTGACAGGGGGGACTGAAGCTTTCTTT
TRBJ1-3,few,-,TRBV30,CAWKMAGNTIYF,TGTGCCTGGAAAATGGCTGGAAACACCATATATTTT
TRBJ2-1,once,TRBD2,TRBV24-1,CATSAYRTGLAGMGSYNEQFF,TGTGCCACCAGTGCGTACCGCACGGGACTAGCGGGTATGGGGTCCTACAATGAGCAGTTCTTC
TRBJ2-1,once,-,TRBV15,CATSRDVETRWIDEQFF,TGTGCCACCAGCAGAGATGTGGAGACTAGGTGGATCGATGAGCAGTTCTTC
TRBJ2-7,large,-,TRBV6-1,CASSEVGVYEQYF,TGTGCCAGCAGTGAAGTTGGTGTTTACGAGCAGTACTTC
TRBJ1-2,hyperexpanded,-,TRBV12-3/TRBV12-4,CASGQGGAWGYTF,TGTGCCAGCGGTCAAGGGGGGGCTTGGGGCTACACCTTC